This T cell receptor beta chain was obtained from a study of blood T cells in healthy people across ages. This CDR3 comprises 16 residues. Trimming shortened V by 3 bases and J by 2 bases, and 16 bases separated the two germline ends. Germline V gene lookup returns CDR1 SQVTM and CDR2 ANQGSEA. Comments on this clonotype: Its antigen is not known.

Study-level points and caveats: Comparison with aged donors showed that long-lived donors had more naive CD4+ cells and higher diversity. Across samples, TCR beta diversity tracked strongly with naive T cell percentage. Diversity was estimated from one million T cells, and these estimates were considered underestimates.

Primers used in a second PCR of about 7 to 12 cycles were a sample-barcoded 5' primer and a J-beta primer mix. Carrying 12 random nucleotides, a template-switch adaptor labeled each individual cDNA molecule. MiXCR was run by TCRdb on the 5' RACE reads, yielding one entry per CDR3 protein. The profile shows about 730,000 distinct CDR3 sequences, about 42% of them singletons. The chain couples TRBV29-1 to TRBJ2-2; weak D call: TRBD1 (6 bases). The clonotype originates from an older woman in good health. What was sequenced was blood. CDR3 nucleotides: TGCAGCGTTGAGATACGGACAGCCCTTAACACCGGGGAGCTGTTTTTT. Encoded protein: CSVEIRTALNTGELFF.